This T cell receptor (beta chain) was obtained from a study of blood T cell repertoires in COVID-19. Study background: Samples taken during acute and convalescent COVID-19 were collected in the United States, Italy and Spain. T cells, B-cell-depleted T cells, or PBMCs provided the cDNA or gDNA that served as material.

Original analysis: It was from reference gene primer amplification that nucleated cell counts were estimated. Method: immunoSEQ multiplex PCR; TCRdb's copy keeps in-frame clones and lacks some. For V, J and clone size, that table is used; D and trimming come from the DNA. The data contain 30,000 to 40,000 clones, approximately 86% of them singletons. The TCR sequence derives from an elderly woman with active or convalescent COVID-19. Sequences were obtained from peripheral blood.

This CDR3 reads CASSPLAGGPDEQFF. CDR3 sequence (DNA): TGTGCCAGCTCCCCCCTAGCGGGAGGGCCCGATGAGCAGTTCTTC. The chain recombines TRBV18 with TRBJ2-1; 12 bases map to TRBD2. The CDR3 sequence is 15 residues long. Germline V gene sequence: CDR1 KGHSH, CDR2 LQKENI. V lost 6 bases to trimming and J lost 8 bases; unmatched junction nucleotides: 8.